The T cell receptor beta chain described here comes from a study of T-cell reconstitution after alpha-beta-depleted transplantation in children. Trimming at V came to 2 bases and at J to 0 bases, leaving 0 bases not matched to a gene. Germline loops: CDR1 SGHRS, CDR2 YFSETQ. The CDR3 loop spans 14 amino acids. Researchers prepared the TCRbeta library using unique molecular identifiers, the study reports. A single record per CDR3 protein comes from TCRdb applying MiXCR to the PCR reads. The sample lists about 410,000 distinct CDR3 sequences, roughly 20% occurring once. This clonotype was observed at least ten times.

This specimen was PBMCs from the stem cell graft donor, taken from the stem cell graft. The source of this sequence is a human donor who donated a stem cell graft to a child with acute myeloid leukemia. V is TRBV5-1 and J is TRBJ2-3; 7 bases agree with TRBD1. DNA of the CDR3: TGCGCCAGCAGCTTACAGGGGAGCACAGATACGCAGTATTTT. This codes for CASSLQGSTDTQYF.